This T cell receptor beta chain is drawn from a study of OX40 agonist ivuxolimab in advanced cancers. Study-level results: Doses of 0.1 to 3.0 mg/kg were accompanied by clonal expansion of CD4+ and CD8+ blood T cells by week 6. Near-lowest levels of clonal expansion characterized partial responders at 0.1-3.0 mg/kg.

The CDR3 is made up of 14 amino acids. The germline gives CDR1 SGHRS, CDR2 YFSETQ. The V and J ends lost 0 bases and 7 bases, in that order; junction bases with no gene match: 1. Details on this clone: Its antigen is unknown.

Assay: immunoSEQ multiplex PCR; the TCRdb copy retains only in-frame clones and omits some. This sample has over 60,000 clones; over 75% occur once, and the top ten carry 0.55% to 0.7%. The TCR was taken from an adult with an advanced solid tumor such as melanoma, head and neck, liver or kidney cancer. Sequencing was performed on CD4+ or CD8+ T cells sorted from blood, taken in a trial of the OX40 agonist ivuxolimab. The chain employs TRBV5-1 and TRBJ2-1; TRBD1 aligns across 10 bases. The CDR3 DNA sequence: TGCGCCAGCAGCTTGGGGACAGGGGGTAATGAGCAGTTCTTC. Amino acids: CASSLGTGGNEQFF.